These 9 T cell receptor beta chains were sequenced from one sample in a study of T cell repertoires in aging, cancer and after chemotherapy. TCR beta rearrangements were amplified from peripheral blood genomic DNA. Multiplex touch-down PCR with TRB-A/B primers amplified rearranged V-D-J TRB sequences. Each CDR3 protein gets one entry after TCRdb re-called the multiplex PCR reads with MiXCR. This repertoire shows around 5,000 distinct CDR3 sequences, 23% found once; its top ten account for around 4.5%. The sample consisted of blood. These receptors all come from a human donor with a blood cancer.

By share of the sample, this clonotype is medium-sized. This rearrangement joins TRBV15 to TRBJ1-2; D ambiguous. There are 14 residues in the CDR3. Germline CDR1 and CDR2: LNHNV and YYDKDF (reference sequence). Trimming took off 0 bases at V and 14 bases at J, with 19 bases between the two ends. The chain's CDR3 is CATSRDVAEPGWTF. CDR3 sequence (DNA): TGTGCCACCAGCAGAGACGTGGCCGAGCCTGGTTGGACCTTC.

This clonotype was detected only a few times. The V and J genes are TRBV10-3 and TRBJ1-1; maybe TRBD1 (5 bases). Trimming took off 0 bases at V and 5 bases at J, with 13 bases between the two ends. The germline CDR1 and CDR2 sequences are ENHRY and SYGVKD. The length of the CDR3 is 15 residues. The CDR3 here is CAISESPGRETEAFF. In nucleotides, the CDR3 is TGTGCCATCAGTGAGTCGCCAGGGCGGGAAACTGAAGCTTTCTTT.

This chain links TRBV18 with TRBJ1-1; D gene uncertain. The CDR3 totals 14 residues. V was cut by 3 bases and J by 3 bases, with 11 bases left in between. CDR1 and CDR2 (germline): KGHSH, LQKENI. The CDR3 coding sequence is TGTGCCAGCTCACCCCAGACGGGAGACACTGAAGCTTTCTTT. It specifies CASSPQTGDTEAFF.

In this sample, this clonotype turned up a few times. V is TRBV12-3 or TRBV12-4 and J is TRBJ1-1, with D tentatively TRBD1 (5 bases). The CDR3 spans 11 residues. V was pared by 2 bases and J by 11 bases, with 9 bases between. The CDR3 is CASSLKGYAFF. DNA of the CDR3: TGTGCCAGCAGTTTAAAGGGGTACGCTTTCTTT.

In its sample, this clonotype is medium-sized. The chain carries TRBV29-1 and TRBJ1-4; unclear D gene. The V end lost 4 bases, the J end lost 3 bases, and 9 bases lay between the germline ends. CDR1 is SQVTM, CDR2 ANQGSEA, per germline. This CDR3 region has 13 residues. The CDR3 DNA follows: TGCAGCGTTGGGTATGGGGCTAATGAAAAACTGTTTTTT. Translation gives CSVGYGANEKLFF. Supplemented by reference TRBV29-1 and TRBJ1-4, the full variable domain reads SAVISQKPSRDICQRGTSLTIQCQVDSQVTMMFWYRQQPGQSLTLIATANQGSEATYESGFVIDKFPISRPNLTFSTLTVSNMSPEDSSIYLCSVGYGANEKLFFGSGTQLSVL.

A note on this clonotype: A much larger clonotype is one base distant, so this may be a read error. The chain joins TRBV19 to TRBJ1-6; 9 nucleotides agree with TRBD1. Germline loops: CDR1 LNHDA, CDR2 SQIVND (reference sequence). The CDR3 has 15 amino acids. The CDR3 here is CASNPRTGDNSTLHF. The CDR3 region has the DNA TGTGCCAGTAATCCCCGGACAGGGGATAATTCAACCCTCCACTTT.

This clonotype occurred a few times. The V call is TRBV6-1, the J call TRBJ2-1, with TRBD1 as a possible D gene (5 bases). The germline V gene has CDR1 MNHNS and CDR2 SASEGT. This CDR3 has 15 amino acids. Trimming shortened V by 4 bases and J by 3 bases, and 13 bases separated the two germline ends. DNA of the CDR3: TGTGCCAGCAGTGGACAGACTGCCAACTACAATGAGCAGTTCTTC. Encoded protein: CASSGQTANYNEQFF.

A few counts support this clonotype. The CDR3: CASRGQGAANQPQHF. CDR3 bases: TGTGCCAGTAGGGGACAGGGGGCGGCCAATCAGCCCCAGCATTTT. The V call is TRBV19, the J call TRBJ1-5; 12 bases match TRBD1. After removal of 6 bases from V and 3 bases from J, the junction contained 3 bases not matched to a gene. The CDR3 is 15 residues long. Germline V gene lookup returns CDR1 LNHDA and CDR2 SQIVND (reference sequence).

This clonotype counts as medium-sized. This chain uses TRBV6-1 with TRBJ2-7; D gene uncertain. The germline V gene encodes CDR1 MNHNS and CDR2 SASEGT. The CDR3 runs 10 residues. Trimming took 3 bases from V and 6 from J, leaving 3 bases between them. The CDR3 coding sequence is TGTGCCAGCAGTGAGCGCGAGCAGTACTTC. It yields the protein CASSEREQYF.